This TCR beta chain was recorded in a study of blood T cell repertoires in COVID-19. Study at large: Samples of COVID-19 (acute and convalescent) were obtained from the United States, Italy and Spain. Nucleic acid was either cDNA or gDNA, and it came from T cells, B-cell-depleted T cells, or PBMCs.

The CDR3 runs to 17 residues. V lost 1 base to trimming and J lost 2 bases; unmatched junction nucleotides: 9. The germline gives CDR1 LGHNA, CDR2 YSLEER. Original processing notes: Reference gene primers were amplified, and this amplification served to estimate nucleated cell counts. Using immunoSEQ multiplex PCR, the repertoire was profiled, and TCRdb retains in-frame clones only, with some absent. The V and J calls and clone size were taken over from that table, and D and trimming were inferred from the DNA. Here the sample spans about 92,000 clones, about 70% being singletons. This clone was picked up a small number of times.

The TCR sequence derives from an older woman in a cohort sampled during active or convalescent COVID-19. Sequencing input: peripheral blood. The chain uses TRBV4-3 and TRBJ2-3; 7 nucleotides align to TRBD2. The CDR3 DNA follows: TGCGCCAGCAGCCAAGGCGTCCCGGGGGGATACACAGATACGCAGTATTTT. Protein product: CASSQGVPGGYTDTQYF.